The T cell receptor beta chain described here comes from a study of post-analysis software for immune sequencing data. Broader study findings: Several TRBV segments (TRBV5-6, TRBV5-1 and TRBV20-1 among them) occurred more frequently in patients than in controls.

The library was made from cDNA and included unique molecular identifiers. TCRdb reprocessed the PCR reads via MiXCR and lists one record per CDR3 protein. This table has roughly 400,000 distinct CDR3 sequences, roughly 40% appearing once. This clonotype appeared a few times. Its antigen is as yet unknown. The V end lost 1 base, the J end lost 8 bases, and 8 bases lay between the germline ends. CDR1 is SQVTM, CDR2 ANQGSEA, per germline. This CDR3 region has 12 residues. The rearrangement uses TRBV29-1 and TRBJ1-4; the D is unclear. This clonotype was sampled from a girl under 10 years old with multiple sclerosis. Sequencing was done on a sample of blood. In DNA, the CDR3 is TGCAGCGTTGAAGCCCCGGACGAAAAACTGTTTTTT. The encoded protein is CSVEAPDEKLFF.